This T cell receptor (beta chain) was sequenced in a study of blood T cells in healthy people across ages. This CDR3 has 16 residues. The germline V gene encodes CDR1 DFQATT and CDR2 SNEGSKA (reference sequence). Study-level results: The unknown donor CMV status may have confounded expanded clonotype changes.

Primers used in a second PCR of roughly 6 to 12 cycles were a sample-barcoded 5' primer and a J-beta primer mix. Template switching added a 12-random-nucleotide identifier to every cDNA molecule. TCRdb reprocessed the 5' RACE reads via MiXCR and lists one record per CDR3 protein. The table includes 1,100,000 or so distinct CDR3 sequences, 40% to 45% detected once. Notes on this clonotype: Its antigen is not identified.

The sample consisted of blood. V and J are TRBV20-1 and TRBJ2-4, with TRBD1 as a possible D gene (5 bases). The J call may be incorrect, as the DNA end agrees better with TRBJ2-7. The sequence came from a woman in her fifties or sixties in good health. CDR3 protein: CSAREVYRGRSYEQYF. For the CDR3, the DNA is TGCAGTGCTAGAGAGGTTTATAGGGGCCGGAGCTACGAGCAGTACTTC.